The 23 T cell receptor beta chains reported below all come from one sample, sequenced in a study of tumor-infiltrating lymphocytes in primary liver carcinoma. TCR beta cDNA was reverse-transcribed from about 500 ng of total RNA. The reaction used a constant-region primer and ProtoScript II reverse transcriptase. Libraries for TCR beta were built through three nested multiplex PCR rounds, which together made up a slightly modified ARM-PCR procedure. TRBV1-TRBV30 forward primers paired with a C-beta reverse primer drove the first two PCR rounds, about 9 cycles each. Each CDR3 protein gets one entry after TCRdb re-called the multiplex PCR reads with MiXCR. The sample yields about 50,000 distinct CDR3 sequences, around 73% seen once. Unsorted bulk tissue of about 20-31 mg yielded co-extracted RNA and DNA. The sequenced sample consisted of liver tumor tissue from sampling region 5. Subset denoted: tumor region T5, tumor centre. The receptors originated from a man between 35 and 55 years old with primary liver carcinoma and hepatitis B virus infection.

Of note for this clonotype: An end of the junction differs from the germline gene, which may be a read error. The chain recombines TRBV28 with TRBJ2-7, with D possibly TRBD1 on 5 matching bases. Germline V CDR1 and CDR2: MDHEN, SYDVKM. There are 12 residues in the CDR3. The CDR3 loop reads CASRLLQAEHYF. CDR3 in DNA: TGTGCCAGCAGGCTGCTACAGGCCGAGCATTACTTC.

This clonotype was seen once. The chain links TRBV11-1 to TRBJ2-3; D could derive from TRBD1 or TRBD2 (5 bases each). The CDR3 runs to 19 residues. Trimming pared 5 bases from V and 15 bases from J, leaving 39 bases between. Per germline, CDR1 SGHAT and CDR2 FQDESV (reference sequence). The CDR3 loop is CASSPGGSSVGARTDMQYF. The CDR3 DNA sequence: TGTGCCAGCAGCCCTGGGGGAAGCTCTGTTGGAGCCCGCACAGATATGCAATATTTT.

CDR3 in amino acids: CSARRLAGGYEQFF. CDR3 bases: TGCAGTGCTAGGAGGCTAGCGGGAGGCTATGAGCAGTTCTTC. The chain recombines TRBV20-1 with TRBJ2-1; 11 bases are a match to TRBD2. Germline V gives CDR1 DFQATT, CDR2 SNEGSKA (reference sequence). This CDR3 has 14 residues. Germline trimming cut 3 bases from V and 8 bases from J; bases unmatched to any gene: 6.

Comments on this clonotype: The junction does not match germline at one end; this may be a read error. The J gene is TRBJ1-1, the V gene TRBV6-2 or TRBV6-3; possible D gene TRBD1, 5 bases. This CDR3 comprises 16 residues. Germline V gives CDR1 MNHEY, CDR2 SVGEGT. The CDR3 DNA reads TGTACCAGAAGAAGATCCGATATATGGAGGGGCACTGAAGCTTTCTTT. Residues: CTRRRSDIWRGTEAFF.

The rearrangement links TRBV29-1 to TRBJ2-5; 9 bases are a match to TRBD1. Germline V gives CDR1 SQVTM, CDR2 ANQGSEA. With 1 base clipped from V and 5 bases from J, the junction kept 8 bases outside the gene matches. The CDR3 is 15 amino acids. The chain's CDR3 is CSVEAYRGRSETQYF. CDR3 DNA: TGCAGCGTTGAAGCCTACAGGGGGCGTAGTGAGACCCAGTACTTC.

As regards this clonotype: The CDR3 carries no conserved terminal phenylalanine or tryptophan, so it likely arises from a read error. The rearrangement links TRBV5-1 to TRBJ2-1; weak D call: TRBD1 (5 bases). The CDR3 is 12 residues long. The germline V gene has CDR1 SGHRS and CDR2 YFSETQ. DNA of the CDR3: TGCGCCAGCGGCTTGGTCAGGGCCGAGCAGTTCTCC. Translation: CASGLVRAEQFS.

This clonotype was recorded a few times. In nucleotides, the CDR3 is TGCAGCGTGATAAGGAGGACGCAGTACAATGAGCAGTTCTTC. It specifies CSVIRRTQYNEQFF. The rearrangement uses TRBV29-1 and TRBJ2-1; D possibly corresponds to TRBD2 (5 bases). Trimming removed 6 bases at V and 4 bases at J, with 16 bases between. This CDR3 comprises 14 residues. CDR1 is SQVTM, CDR2 ANQGSEA, per germline.

The gene calls are TRBV11-1 and TRBJ2-2; TRBD1 might be the D (5 bases). V was cut by 7 bases and J by 8 bases, with 20 bases left in between. Germline V gene data show CDR1 as SGHAT and CDR2 as FQDESV (reference sequence). The CDR3 covers 15 residues. DNA of the CDR3: TGTGCCAGCATCTATACAGGACCTTTCCCTGGGGAGCTGTTTTTT. Translating gives CASIYTGPFPGELFF.

As to this clonotype: As the CDR3 is not closed by the conserved phenylalanine or tryptophan, this likely results from a read error. The chain employs TRBV29-1 and TRBJ2-1; 9 positions agree with TRBD2. The CDR3 has 15 residues. Germline-derived CDR1 and CDR2 are SQVTM and ANQGSEA. V lost 3 bases to trimming and J lost 4 bases; unmatched junction nucleotides: 7. This CDR3 reads CSVDSRREGYNEQFL. The CDR3 DNA follows: TGCAGCGTTGATTCTCGGCGGGAGGGATACAATGAGCAGTTCCTC.

Note on this clonotype: An end of the junction differs from the germline gene, which may be a read error. The rearrangement links TRBV12-3 or TRBV12-4 to TRBJ1-6, with 7 positions matching TRBD1. The CDR3 spans 15 residues. The CDR3 nucleotides are TGTGCCAGCAGTTCACTGGACAGGCTGTATTCGCCCCTCCACTTT. Amino acid sequence: CASSSLDRLYSPLHF.

Remarks on this clonotype: At one end, the junction sequence differs from germline, possibly due to a read error. The chain combines TRBV4-1 with TRBJ2-2; TRBD2 might be the D (5 bases). The CDR3 has 14 residues. The germline gives CDR1 MGHRA, CDR2 YSYEKL. CDR3 in DNA: TGCGCCAGCAGCCAATTCACCCTCTCCGGGGAGATGTTTTTT. This gives the protein CASSQFTLSGEMFF.

The J gene is TRBJ2-7, the V gene TRBV10-1; TRBD2 is a possible D gene (6 bases). The V gene's germline CDR1 is WNHNN and CDR2 SYGVQD (reference sequence). The CDR3 is 14 residues long. The V end lost 6 bases, the J end lost 3 bases, and 15 bases lay between the germline ends. CDR3 DNA sequence: TGCGCCAGCAGCCCCGGGGGAATGTTCTACGAGCAGTACTTC. It is translated as CASSPGGMFYEQYF.

As for this clonotype: Relative to the germline gene, one junction end is altered; a read error may explain this. The CDR3 sequence is CANSQETGRVGDTQYF. As DNA, the CDR3 is TGTGCCAACAGCCAGGAAACTGGGAGGGTCGGAGATACGCAATATTTT. This chain uses TRBV11-2 with TRBJ2-3; 7 bases fit TRBD2. Germline CDR1 reads SGHAT; CDR2 reads FQNNGV. The length of the CDR3 is 16 residues.

This chain links TRBV5-1 with TRBJ1-1; D unclear. The ends were cut back, 4 bases at V and 4 bases at J, with 14 bases in the middle. The length of the CDR3 is 14 residues. The V gene's germline CDR1 is SGHRS and CDR2 YFSETQ. The CDR3 is CASSMDGMITEAFF. DNA of the CDR3: TGCGCCAGCAGCATGGACGGCATGATCACTGAAGCTTTCTTT.

The chain employs TRBV18 and TRBJ1-5; D remains unclear. V shed 4 bases and J shed 5 bases, with 9 bases lying between them. The CDR3 totals 13 residues. Germline V gene data show CDR1 as KGHSH and CDR2 as LQKENI. Written as DNA, the CDR3 is TGTGCCAGCTCACTACATGGAGATCAGCCCCAGCATTTT. Amino acids: CASSLHGDQPQHF.

Turning to this clonotype: This likely comes from a read error, as the CDR3 has no conserved phenylalanine or tryptophan at its end. The chain combines TRBV14 with TRBJ2-1; the match to TRBD2 covers 8 bases. The CDR3 spans 16 residues. The germline V gene has CDR1 SGHDN and CDR2 FVKESK. J was trimmed by 5 bases and V by 9 bases; bases with no gene match: 15. CDR3 coding DNA: TGTGCCAGTAGTGCCGTAGCGGGATGGGTAGACAATGAGCAGTTCCTC. Protein: CASSAVAGWVDNEQFL.

This clonotype was observed at least ten times. The rearrangement links TRBV5-1 to TRBJ1-6; D may be TRBD1 (6 bases). This CDR3 spans 15 amino acids. Germline assignment: CDR1 SGHRS and CDR2 YFSETQ. Trimming removed 0 bases at V and 7 bases at J, with 11 bases between. CDR3 protein: CASSLEVRGNSPLHF. CDR3 nucleotides: TGCGCCAGCAGCTTGGAGGTCAGGGGAAATTCACCCCTCCACTTT.

This chain uses TRBV19 with TRBJ2-4, with D perhaps TRBD1 (6 bases). The germline V gene encodes CDR1 LNHDA and CDR2 SQIVND (reference sequence). Trimming left V 8 bases short and J 6 bases short, with 11 bases between. This CDR3 contains 12 residues. CDR3 sequence reads: CASSTGRNIQYF. The CDR3 region has the DNA TGTGCCAGTTCGACAGGCCGAAACATTCAGTACTTC. Full variable domain (outside the CDR3, taken from reference TRBV19 and TRBJ2-4): DGGITQSPKYLFRKEGQNVTLSCEQNLNHDAMYWYRQDPGQGLRLIYYSQIVNDFQKGDIAEGYSVSREKKESFPLTVTSAQKNPTAFYLCASSTGRNIQYFGAGTRLSVL.

The chain carries TRBV28 and TRBJ2-1; TRBD2 matches 7 bases. With V trimmed by 7 bases and J by 3 bases, 9 bases remained unmatched. In germline, CDR1 is MDHEN, CDR2 SYDVKM. The CDR3 runs to 15 residues. CDR3 sequence reads: CASIPPERGYNEQFF. Written as DNA, the CDR3 is TGTGCCAGCATCCCCCCGGAGCGGGGCTACAATGAGCAGTTCTTC.

This clonotype was observed once. This may be a read error: a much more frequent sequence differs by one nucleotide. As the CDR3 is not closed by the conserved phenylalanine or tryptophan, this likely results from a read error. The DNA is omitted, as the CDR3 cannot be located on it reliably, and the CDR3 follows TCRdb's listing. The chain combines TRBV5-6 with TRBJ2-1; the D call in the table, TRBD1, was not verified against the DNA. The CDR3 sequence runs 13 residues, both termini included. From germline, CDR1 is SGHDT and CDR2 YYEEEE. CDR3 amino acids: CASTRGPNNELFL.

J is TRBJ2-5 and V is TRBV11-2, with unresolved D. The V end lost 6 bases, the J end lost 5 bases, and 7 bases lay between the germline ends. Germline-derived CDR1 and CDR2 are SGHAT and FQNNGV. The CDR3 runs to 11 residues. The CDR3 bases are TGTGCCAGCAGTTTGGGGGAGACCCAGTACTTC. Protein product: CASSLGETQYF.

A word on this clonotype: At one end the junction does not follow the germline gene, possibly because of a read error. V gene TRBV28 combines with J gene TRBJ2-3, with TRBD2 identical over 7 bases. Germline CDR1 reads MDHEN; CDR2 reads SYDVKM. CDR3 length: 16 residues. The CDR3 region is CASSASNGRVADTQCF. CDR3 DNA: TGTGCCAGCAGTGCCTCCAATGGGAGGGTCGCAGATACGCAGTGTTTT.

This clonotype has just one count. The V call is TRBV6-1, the J call TRBJ2-2, with D possibly being TRBD1 or TRBD2 (5 bases each). The CDR3 totals 14 residues. Looked up from germline, CDR1 is MNHNS and CDR2 is SASEGT. Trimming stripped 8 bases from V and 0 bases from J, with 10 bases between. The CDR3, as DNA: TGTGCCAGCCCAAGGGACCCGAACACCGGGGAGCTGTTTTTT. Translated: CASPRDPNTGELFF.